Listed below are T cell receptor beta chains from one sample, sequenced in a study of blood T cell repertoires in COVID-19. Sequencing used immunoSEQ multiplex PCR; TCRdb keeps in-frame clones, though not all of them. The sample has approximately 130,000 clones; less than 90% are singletons. The specimen sequenced was PBMCs or T cells enriched from blood (not recorded which). The receptors originated from a man aged 30-40 years who had recovered from COVID-19. Both conserved end residues are part of each CDR3. The D gene is left open where the match is weak. Some rows have no size entry. The others give once, few or many, or a class for an expanded clone.

-	TRBD2	TRBV10-2	TRBJ2-3	CASSEFRTSGSTDTQYF	TGCGCCAGCAGTGAGTTCAGGACTAGCGGGTCCACAGATACGCAGTATTTT
once	-	TRBV6-5	TRBJ2-3	CASRTGGKRTDTQYF	TGTGCCAGCAGGACCGGCGGTAAGCGCACAGATACGCAGTATTTT
-	-	TRBV4-1	TRBJ2-6	CASSQAGAGANVLTF	TGCGCCAGCAGCCAAGCCGGGGCTGGGGCCAACGTCCTGACTTTC
-	TRBD1	TRBV2	TRBJ1-6	CASRQGAQAYNSPLHF	TGTGCCAGCAGACAGGGGGCGCAGGCCTATAATTCACCCCTCCACTTT
once	-	TRBV3-1/TRBV3-2	TRBJ2-3	CASSRPSTDTQYF	TGTGCCAGCAGCCGGCCGAGCACAGATACGCAGTATTTT
-	-	TRBV7-9	TRBJ2-1	CASSLNTAPYNEQFF	TGTGCCAGCAGCTTGAACACCGCTCCTTACAATGAGCAGTTCTTC
few	-	TRBV6-5	TRBJ1-5	CASSHNHRDNQPQHF	TGTGCCAGCAGCCACAACCACAGGGACAATCAGCCCCAGCATTTT
-	-	TRBV6-2/TRBV6-3	TRBJ2-3	CASSNSGRTGPWDTQYF	TGTGCCAGCAGTAACTCGGGGAGGACAGGCCCGTGGGATACGCAGTATTTT
-	-	TRBV5-1	TRBJ2-5	CASSGGSTQETQYF	TGCGCCAGCAGCGGGGGGAGTACGCAAGAGACCCAGTACTTC
once	-	TRBV4-1	TRBJ2-6	CASSPGRPSGANVLTF	TGCGCCAGCAGCCCTGGCAGGCCCTCAGGGGCCAACGTCCTGACTTTC
-	-	TRBV7-3	TRBJ2-7	CASSFGPEQYF	TGTGCCAGCAGCTTCGGTCCCGAGCAGTACTTC
-	-	TRBV2	TRBJ1-2	CASSEADRLTNYGYTF	TGTGCCAGCAGTGAAGCCGACAGGCTTACTAACTATGGCTACACCTTC
-	TRBD1	TRBV19	TRBJ1-2	CASSPGTGPYGYTF	TGTGCCAGTAGCCCCGGGACAGGGCCCTATGGCTACACCTTC
-	TRBD1	TRBV5-1	TRBJ2-5	CASSLQGAHGETQYF	TGCGCCAGCAGCTTACAGGGGGCGCACGGAGAGACCCAGTACTTC
-	TRBD1	TRBV27	TRBJ1-6	CASSLRLGDRVDSPLHF	TGTGCCAGCAGTTTAAGGCTAGGTGACAGGGTGGATTCACCCCTCCACTTT
-	TRBD1	TRBV6-5	TRBJ2-7	CASTTGQEYEQYF	TGTGCCAGCACCACGGGACAGGAGTACGAGCAGTACTTC
-	TRBD1	TRBV18	TRBJ1-2	CASSPEGAYGYTF	TGTGCCAGCTCACCAGAGGGGGCGTACGGCTACACCTTC
-	-	TRBV18	TRBJ1-2	CASSPPTGGPEANYGYTF	TGTGCCAGCTCACCACCTACCGGGGGGCCAGAGGCCAACTATGGCTACACCTTC
-	-	TRBV11-2	TRBJ2-2	CASSLAGPSTGELFF	TGTGCCAGCAGCTTGGCGGGACCCAGCACCGGGGAGCTGTTTTTT
-	TRBD2	TRBV9	TRBJ2-1	CASSVAIGGRSGSYNEQFF	TGTGCCAGCAGCGTAGCTATAGGAGGGAGAAGCGGGAGTTACAATGAGCAGTTCTTC
-	-	TRBV6-5	TRBJ1-1	CASSYSAGPNTEAFF	TGTGCCAGCAGTTACTCGGCGGGCCCGAACACTGAAGCTTTCTTT
few	TRBD2	TRBV9	TRBJ2-7	CASSVVSGTYEQYF	TGTGCCAGCAGCGTAGTAAGCGGGACCTACGAGCAGTACTTC
-	-	TRBV7-9	TRBJ1-1	CASSTGTLNTEAFF	TGTGCCAGCAGCACGGGAACACTGAACACTGAAGCTTTCTTT
-	-	TRBV9	TRBJ1-1	CASNAESGGGTEAFF	TGTGCCAGCAACGCGGAGTCGGGGGGCGGCACTGAAGCTTTCTTT
-	TRBD2	TRBV12-5	TRBJ2-3	CASGLVSGRYADTQYF	TGTGCTAGTGGTTTGGTTAGCGGGAGGTATGCAGATACGCAGTATTTT